This T cell receptor beta chain appears in the sequencing data of a study of PD-L1 blockade in urothelial cancer. Overall study: Blood analyses occurred 3 weeks (second dose) and 6 weeks post treatment start. Blood-derived samples held a median roughly 150,000 T cells.

Method: immunoSEQ multiplex PCR; TCRdb's copy keeps in-frame clones and lacks some. Of some 120,000 clones in the sample, 70% to 85% were seen once. Regarding time point: pretreatment peripheral blood. Patients had locally advanced or metastatic urothelial carcinoma. Sequenced material: PBMCs, taken around atezolizumab (anti-PD-L1) treatment. The sequence was collected from a man aged 45-65 years with urothelial cancer.

CDR3 region: CASRGRRNEKLFF. For the CDR3, the DNA is TGTGCCAGCAGGGGCAGGAGGAATGAAAAACTGTTTTTT. The chain couples TRBV6-5 to TRBJ1-4; D gene unclear. This CDR3 contains 13 residues. Germline V gene lookup returns CDR1 MNHEY and CDR2 SVGAGI. V dropped 6 bases and J dropped 5 bases, with 10 bases sitting between them.